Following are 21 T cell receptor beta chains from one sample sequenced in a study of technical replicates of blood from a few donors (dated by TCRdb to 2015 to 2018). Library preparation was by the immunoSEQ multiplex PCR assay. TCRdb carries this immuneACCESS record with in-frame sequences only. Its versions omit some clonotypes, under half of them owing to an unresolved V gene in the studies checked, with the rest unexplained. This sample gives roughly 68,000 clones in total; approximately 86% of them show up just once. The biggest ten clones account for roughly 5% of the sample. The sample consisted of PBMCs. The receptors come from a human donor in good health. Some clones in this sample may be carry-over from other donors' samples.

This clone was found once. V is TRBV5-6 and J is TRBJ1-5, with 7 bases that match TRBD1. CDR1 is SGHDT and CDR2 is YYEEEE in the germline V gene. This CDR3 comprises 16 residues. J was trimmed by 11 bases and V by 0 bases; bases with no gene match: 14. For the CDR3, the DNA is TGTGCCAGCAGCTTGGGGGGAAGGGGGCCCAACGTGGCCCAGCATTTT. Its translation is CASSLGGRGPNVAQHF. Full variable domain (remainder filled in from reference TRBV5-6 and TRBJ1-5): DAGVTQSPTHLIKTRGQQVTLRCSPKSGHDTVSWYQQALGQGPQFIFQYYEEEERQRGNFPDRFSGHQFPNYSSELNVNALLLGDSALYLCASSLGGRGPNVAQHFGDGTRLSIL.

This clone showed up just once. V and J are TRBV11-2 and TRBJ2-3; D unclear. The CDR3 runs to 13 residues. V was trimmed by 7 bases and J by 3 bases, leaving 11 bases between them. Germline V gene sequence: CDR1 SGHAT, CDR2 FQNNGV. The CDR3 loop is CASMGAWTDTQYF. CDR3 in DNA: TGTGCCAGCATGGGCGCGTGGACAGATACGCAGTATTTT.

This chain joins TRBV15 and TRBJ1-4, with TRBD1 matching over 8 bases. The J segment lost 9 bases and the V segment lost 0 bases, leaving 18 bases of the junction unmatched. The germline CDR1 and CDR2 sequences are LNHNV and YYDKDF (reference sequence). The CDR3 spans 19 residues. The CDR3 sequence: CATSRDYKEQGGARKKLFF. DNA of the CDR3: TGTGCCACCAGCAGAGATTACAAAGAACAGGGGGGTGCGAGGAAAAAACTGTTTTTT.

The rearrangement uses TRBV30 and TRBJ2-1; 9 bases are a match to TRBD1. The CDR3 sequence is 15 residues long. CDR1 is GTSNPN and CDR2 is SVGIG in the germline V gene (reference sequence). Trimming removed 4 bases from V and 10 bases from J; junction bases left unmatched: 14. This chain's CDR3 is CAWTPSWDRVLEQFF. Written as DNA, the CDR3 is TGTGCCTGGACCCCGTCCTGGGACAGGGTGTTGGAGCAGTTCTTC. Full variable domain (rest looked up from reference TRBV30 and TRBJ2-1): SQTIHQWPATLVQPVGSPLSLECTVEGTSNPNLYWYRQAAGRGLQLLFYSVGIGQISSEVPQNLSASRPQDRQFILSSKKLLLSDSGFYLCAWTPSWDRVLEQFFGPGTRLTVL.

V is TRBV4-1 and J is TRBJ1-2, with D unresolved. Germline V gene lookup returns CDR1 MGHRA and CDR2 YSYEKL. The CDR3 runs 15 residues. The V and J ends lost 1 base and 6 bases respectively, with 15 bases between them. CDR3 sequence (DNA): TGCGCCAGCAGCCAAGGACGGGAGGCAAGTGATGGCTACACCTTC. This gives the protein CASSQGREASDGYTF.

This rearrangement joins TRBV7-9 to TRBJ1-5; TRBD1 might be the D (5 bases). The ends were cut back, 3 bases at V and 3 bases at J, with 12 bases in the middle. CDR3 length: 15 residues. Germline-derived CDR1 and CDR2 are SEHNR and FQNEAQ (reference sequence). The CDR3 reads CASSFGQGTNQPQHF. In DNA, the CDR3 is TGTGCCAGCAGCTTCGGGCAGGGTACCAATCAGCCCCAGCATTTT.

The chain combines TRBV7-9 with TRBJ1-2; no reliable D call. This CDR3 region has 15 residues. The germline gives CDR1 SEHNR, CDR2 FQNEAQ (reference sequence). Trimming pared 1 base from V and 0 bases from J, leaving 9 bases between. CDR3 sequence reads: CASSLDGLANYGYTF. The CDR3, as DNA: TGTGCCAGCAGCTTAGATGGACTCGCTAACTATGGCTACACCTTC.

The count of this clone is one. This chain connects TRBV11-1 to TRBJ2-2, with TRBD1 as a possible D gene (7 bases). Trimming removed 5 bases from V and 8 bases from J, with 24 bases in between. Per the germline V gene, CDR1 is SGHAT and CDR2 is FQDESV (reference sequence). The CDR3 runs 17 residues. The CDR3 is CASSPSRRGRPGGELFF. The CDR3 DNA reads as TGTGCCAGCAGCCCCAGCCGCAGGGGGAGGCCGGGAGGGGAGCTGTTTTTT. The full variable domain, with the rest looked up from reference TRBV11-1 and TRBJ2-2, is EAEVAQSPRYKITEKSQAVAFWCDPISGHATLYWYRQILGQGPELLVQFQDESVVDDSQLPKDRFSAERLKGVDSTLKIQPAELGDSAMYLCASSPSRRGRPGGELFFGEGSRLTVL.

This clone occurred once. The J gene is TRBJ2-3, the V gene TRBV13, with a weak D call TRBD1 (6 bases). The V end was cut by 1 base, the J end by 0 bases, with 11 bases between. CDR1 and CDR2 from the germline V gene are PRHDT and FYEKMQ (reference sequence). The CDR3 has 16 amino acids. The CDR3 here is CASSLDPGTSTDTQYF. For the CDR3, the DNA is TGTGCCAGCAGCTTAGATCCGGGGACAAGCACAGATACGCAGTATTTT.

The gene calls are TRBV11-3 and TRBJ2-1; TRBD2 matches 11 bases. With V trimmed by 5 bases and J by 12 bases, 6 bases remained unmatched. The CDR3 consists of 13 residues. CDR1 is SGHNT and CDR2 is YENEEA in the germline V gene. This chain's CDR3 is CASSETSGTWQFF. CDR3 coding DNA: TGTGCCAGCAGCGAGACTAGCGGGACCTGGCAGTTCTTC. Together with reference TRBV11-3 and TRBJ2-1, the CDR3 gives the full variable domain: EAGVVQSPRYKIIEKKQPVAFWCNPISGHNTLYWYLQNLGQGPELLIRYENEEAVDDSQLPKDRFSAERLKGVDSTLKIQPAELGDSAVYLCASSETSGTWQFFGPGTRLTVL.

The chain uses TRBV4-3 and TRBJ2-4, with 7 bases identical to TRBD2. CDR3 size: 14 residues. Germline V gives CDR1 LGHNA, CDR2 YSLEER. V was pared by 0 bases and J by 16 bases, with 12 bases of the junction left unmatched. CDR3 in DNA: TGCGCCAGCAGCCAAGAATCTACTGGGAGGGATGTCTACTTC. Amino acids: CASSQESTGRDVYF.

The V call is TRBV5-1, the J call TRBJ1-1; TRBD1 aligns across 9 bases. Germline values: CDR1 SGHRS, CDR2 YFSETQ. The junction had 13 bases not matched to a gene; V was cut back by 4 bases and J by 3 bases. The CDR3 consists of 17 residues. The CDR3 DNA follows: TGCGCCAGCAGCAGGGCAATAGGGGACAGGGTGGACACTGAAGCTTTCTTT. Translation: CASSRAIGDRVDTEAFF.

DNA for the CDR3: TGTGCTAGTGGTTTGGTACGCGCTAGCGGACAAGAGACCCAGTACTTC. Its translation: CASGLVRASGQETQYF. The chain uses TRBV12-5 and TRBJ2-5, with 7 bases that match TRBD2. CDR3 length: 16 residues. Germline CDR1 and CDR2: LGHNT and FRNRAP. The junction had 6 bases not matched to a gene; V was cut back by 0 bases and J by 2 bases. Full variable domain (missing parts from reference TRBV12-5 and TRBJ2-5): DARVTQTPRHKVTEMGQEVTMRCQPILGHNTVFWYRQTMMQGLELLAYFRNRAPLDDSGMPKDRFSAEMPDATLATLKIQPSEPRDSAVYFCASGLVRASGQETQYFGPGTRLLVL.

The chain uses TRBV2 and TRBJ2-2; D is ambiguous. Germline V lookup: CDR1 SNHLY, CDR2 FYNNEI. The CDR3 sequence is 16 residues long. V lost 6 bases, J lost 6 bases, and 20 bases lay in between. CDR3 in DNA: TGTGCCAGCAGGGCCCGCGGCTCAGTGCGAGCCGGGGAGCTGTTTTTT. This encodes CASRARGSVRAGELFF.

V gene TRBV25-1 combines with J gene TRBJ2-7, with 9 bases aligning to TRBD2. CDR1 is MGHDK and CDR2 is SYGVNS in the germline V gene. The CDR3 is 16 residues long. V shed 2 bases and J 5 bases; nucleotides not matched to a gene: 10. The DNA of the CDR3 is TGTGCCAGCAGTGAAAGTAGGGCGGGAGGGAAGGACGAGCAGTACTTC. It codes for CASSESRAGGKDEQYF.

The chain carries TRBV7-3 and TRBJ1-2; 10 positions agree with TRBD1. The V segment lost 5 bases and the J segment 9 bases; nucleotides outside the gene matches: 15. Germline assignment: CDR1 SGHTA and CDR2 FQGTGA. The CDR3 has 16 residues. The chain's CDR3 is CASSLRPGQGELSYTF. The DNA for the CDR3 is TGTGCCAGCAGCCTCCGACCCGGACAGGGGGAATTGAGCTACACCTTC.

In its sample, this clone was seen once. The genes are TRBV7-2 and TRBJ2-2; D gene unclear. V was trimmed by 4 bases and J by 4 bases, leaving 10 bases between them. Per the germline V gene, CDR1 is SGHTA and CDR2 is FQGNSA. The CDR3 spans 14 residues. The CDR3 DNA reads TGTGCCAGCAGCTCCCGACACTCCACCGGGGAGCTGTTTTTT. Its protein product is CASSSRHSTGELFF.

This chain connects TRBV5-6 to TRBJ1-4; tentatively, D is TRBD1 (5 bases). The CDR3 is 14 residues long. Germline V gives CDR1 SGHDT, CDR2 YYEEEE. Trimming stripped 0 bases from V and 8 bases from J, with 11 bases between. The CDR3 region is CASSLVGEAEKLFF. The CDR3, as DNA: TGTGCCAGCAGCTTGGTAGGGGAGGCGGAAAAACTGTTTTTT.

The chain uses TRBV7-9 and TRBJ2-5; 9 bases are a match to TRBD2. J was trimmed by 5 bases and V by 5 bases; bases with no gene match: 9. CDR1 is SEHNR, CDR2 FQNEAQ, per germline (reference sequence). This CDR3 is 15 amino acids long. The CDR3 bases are TGTGCCAGCAGCATTAGCGGGAGAAGCGGGGAGACCCAGTACTTC. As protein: CASSISGRSGETQYF.

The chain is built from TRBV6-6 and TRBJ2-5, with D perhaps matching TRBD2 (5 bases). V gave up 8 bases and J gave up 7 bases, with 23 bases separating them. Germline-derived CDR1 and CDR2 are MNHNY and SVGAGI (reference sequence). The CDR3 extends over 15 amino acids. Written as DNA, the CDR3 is TGTGCCAGCCAAAGACCGATAAACCCTGAGGGGACCCAGTACTTC. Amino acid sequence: CASQRPINPEGTQYF.

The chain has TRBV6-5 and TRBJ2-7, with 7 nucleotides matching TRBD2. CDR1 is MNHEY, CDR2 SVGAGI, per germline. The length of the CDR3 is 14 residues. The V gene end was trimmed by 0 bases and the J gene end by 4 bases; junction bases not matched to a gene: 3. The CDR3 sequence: CASSYSGLSYEQYF. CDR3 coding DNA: TGTGCCAGCAGTTACTCGGGACTATCATACGAGCAGTACTTC.